These T cell receptor beta chains were read from a single sample in a study of early T cells in non-severe SARS-CoV-2 infection. Via MiXCR, TCRdb re-called the 5' RACE reads, giving one row per CDR3 protein. The sample holds roughly 50,000 distinct CDR3 sequences, around 8% seen once. Sequencing was performed on whole blood. The source of these receptors is an adult who was a healthcare worker with PCR-confirmed SARS-CoV-2 infection or an uninfected control (not recorded which). Both conserved end residues are part of each CDR3. D genes are given only for firm matches. Rows may omit the clone size; those that give it use once, few, many or a size class.

clone size: few
V gene: TRBV5-4
D gene: .
J gene: TRBJ1-2
CDR3 DNA: TGTGCCAGCAGCCCGGACTTAGAGGAAGGCTACACCTTC
CDR3 protein: CASSPDLEEGYTF

clone size: .
V gene: TRBV29-1
D gene: TRBD1
J gene: TRBJ2-7
CDR3 DNA: TGCAGCGTTGAAGATCCGGGACAGGGGCACGAGCAGTACTTC
CDR3 protein: CSVEDPGQGHEQYF

clone size: many
V gene: TRBV6-5
D gene: TRBD2
J gene: TRBJ2-7
CDR3 DNA: TGTGCCAGCAGTTACTCGGGCGGGGGGTACGAGCAGTACTTC
CDR3 protein: CASSYSGGGYEQYF

clone size: few
V gene: TRBV29-1
D gene: .
J gene: TRBJ2-7
CDR3 DNA: TGCAGCGTCGAGGGAGCAGCGGGGCAGTACTTC
CDR3 protein: CSVEGAAGQYF

clone size: few
V gene: TRBV12-3/TRBV12-4
D gene: .
J gene: TRBJ1-3
CDR3 DNA: TGTGCCAGCAGTTTCGGCAGCGGAAACACCATATATTTT
CDR3 protein: CASSFGSGNTIYF

clone size: many
V gene: TRBV27
D gene: .
J gene: TRBJ2-1
CDR3 DNA: TGTGCCAGCAGTTTAGTGGAGGGCAATGAGCAGTTCTTC
CDR3 protein: CASSLVEGNEQFF

clone size: few
V gene: TRBV7-6
D gene: .
J gene: TRBJ2-2
CDR3 DNA: TGTGCCAGCAGCCTAGAAAGGACTATCACCGGGGAGCTGTTTTTT
CDR3 protein: CASSLERTITGELFF

clone size: .
V gene: TRBV11-2
D gene: .
J gene: TRBJ2-1
CDR3 DNA: TGTGCCAGCAGCCCCTCCCCTTCTGGAGGATGGAATGAGCAGTTCTTC
CDR3 protein: CASSPSPSGGWNEQFF

clone size: many
V gene: TRBV7-9
D gene: .
J gene: TRBJ2-1
CDR3 DNA: TGTGCCAGCAGCTTAACTTTAGGTGGAAAGGATGAGCAGTTCTTC
CDR3 protein: CASSLTLGGKDEQFF

clone size: .
V gene: TRBV11-2
D gene: .
J gene: TRBJ2-7
CDR3 DNA: TGTGCCAGCAGCTTAGATGCCGGCTACGAGCAGTACTTC
CDR3 protein: CASSLDAGYEQYF

clone size: .
V gene: TRBV20-1
D gene: TRBD1
J gene: TRBJ1-2
CDR3 DNA: TGCAGTGCTAATCGACAGGGGGCGGAAACCTCTAACTATGGCTACACCTTC
CDR3 protein: CSANRQGAETSNYGYTF

clone size: .
V gene: TRBV9
D gene: .
J gene: TRBJ2-3
CDR3 DNA: TGTGCCAGCAGCGTAGGAGTATCCCCTAGCACAGATACGCAGTATTTT
CDR3 protein: CASSVGVSPSTDTQYF

clone size: many
V gene: TRBV7-7
D gene: .
J gene: TRBJ1-5
CDR3 DNA: TGTGCTAGCAGCTTAGAAGACGGGCAGCCCCAGCATTTT
CDR3 protein: CASSLEDGQPQHF

clone size: many
V gene: TRBV12-3/TRBV12-4
D gene: TRBD1
J gene: TRBJ1-6
CDR3 DNA: TGTGCCAGCAGCACGCAGGGGGCCGCCTATAATTCACCCCTCCACTTT
CDR3 protein: CASSTQGAAYNSPLHF

clone size: .
V gene: TRBV7-6
D gene: .
J gene: TRBJ1-5
CDR3 DNA: TGTGCCAGCAGCCAGGGCAGGGAAAATCATCAGCCCCAGCATTTT
CDR3 protein: CASSQGRENHQPQHF

clone size: few
V gene: TRBV28
D gene: .
J gene: TRBJ1-2
CDR3 DNA: TGTGCCAGCAGTTTAGCCCAGGCCGGGGGCTACACCTTC
CDR3 protein: CASSLAQAGGYTF